The rows below give T cell receptor beta chains drawn from one sample of a study of blood T cell repertoires in COVID-19. Repertoires were generated with immunoSEQ multiplex PCR, while TCRdb's copy carries only in-frame clones and drops some. The table includes over 100,000 clones, approximately 83% detected once. Input material: peripheral blood. These receptors all come from a man aged 80 or over with acute or convalescent COVID-19. Each CDR3 is given with its conserved first and last residue. Each record gives: CDR3 protein, V gene.

CDR3aa: CASSSAGGRQFF; v_gene: TRBV5-4
CDR3aa: CASSEVYNEQFF; v_gene: TRBV28
CDR3aa: CARSSTQGSSDTIYF; v_gene: TRBV5-3
CDR3aa: CASSVGGNNQPQHF; v_gene: TRBV9
CDR3aa: CASRLPGTGGFGYTF; v_gene: TRBV6-5
CDR3aa: CASRQGMGEKLFF; v_gene: TRBV27
CDR3aa: CASSRGQGVGYTF; v_gene: TRBV5-1
CDR3aa: CASSPGQGPYGYTF; v_gene: TRBV10-1
CDR3aa: CASSSGRQNEKLFF; v_gene: TRBV18
CDR3aa: CASSFEGDNSPLHF; v_gene: TRBV5-1
CDR3aa: CASSLARYEQYF; v_gene: TRBV7-2
CDR3aa: CASIGGGLGYNEQFF; v_gene: TRBV19
CDR3aa: CASSLAGQGGEKLFF; v_gene: TRBV5-1
CDR3aa: CASSQETREQETQYF; v_gene: TRBV3-1/TRBV3-2
CDR3aa: CASMSVGLPYNEQFF; v_gene: TRBV2
CDR3aa: CASSVGPTGASYEQYF; v_gene: TRBV9
CDR3aa: CASSSTTGRETQYF; v_gene: TRBV5-1
CDR3aa: CVVTGGISYEQYF; v_gene: TRBV28
CDR3aa: CSASQLAFTEAFF; v_gene: TRBV20-1
CDR3aa: CASSQQVANTIYF; v_gene: TRBV19